Listed below are T cell receptor beta chains from one sample, sequenced in a study of blood T cell repertoires in COVID-19. Generated by immunoSEQ multiplex PCR, the TCRdb table keeps only in-frame clones and is missing some. The table includes 200,000 to 300,000 clones, about 85% detected once. The sequenced sample was peripheral blood. The origin of the receptors is a woman aged 55 to 70 with active or convalescent COVID-19. Both conserved end residues are part of each CDR3. Fields, in order: CDR3 protein, CDR3 DNA, D gene, J gene, V gene. D genes are given only for firm matches.

CAISEGSGGLLFF | TGTGCCATCAGTGAAGGAAGCGGGGGGCTTCTGTTCTTC | TRBD2 | TRBJ2-1 | TRBV10-3
CASSPDRAQETQYF | TGTGCCAGCAGCCCGGACAGGGCGCAAGAGACCCAGTACTTC | TRBD1 | TRBJ2-5 | TRBV7-8
CASSLQRFSETQYF | TGTGCCAGCAGCTTACAGCGGTTCAGTGAGACCCAGTACTTC | - | TRBJ2-5 | TRBV11-3
CASSRGLQNNEQFF | TGCGCCAGCAGTAGGGGACTACAGAACAATGAGCAGTTCTTC | TRBD2 | TRBJ2-1 | TRBV10-2
CASSTALGGYTGELFF | TGTGCCAGTAGTACAGCGTTGGGGGGGTACACCGGGGAGCTGTTTTTT | TRBD2 | TRBJ2-2 | TRBV19
CASSIRGWDKASPLKNIQYF | TGTGCCAGCAGTATACGGGGATGGGACAAAGCCTCACCTCTTAAAAACATTCAGTACTTC | - | TRBJ2-4 | TRBV27
CASSFLRGDQETQYF | TGCGCCAGCAGCTTCTTGCGGGGGGATCAAGAGACCCAGTACTTC | TRBD2 | TRBJ2-5 | TRBV5-1
CASSDGLLETQYF | TGTGCCAGCAGTGATGGGCTGCTGGAGACCCAGTACTTC | - | TRBJ2-5 | TRBV2
CATSSHSGGNQPQHF | TGTGCCACCAGCAGTCATTCAGGGGGGAATCAGCCCCAGCATTTT | TRBD1 | TRBJ1-5 | TRBV15
CASSLRMTSAAYEQYF | TGCGCCAGCAGCTTGCGTATGACTAGCGCGGCCTACGAGCAGTACTTC | TRBD2 | TRBJ2-7 | TRBV5-1